These 10 T cell receptor beta chains came from one sample sequenced in a study of blood T cell repertoires in COVID-19. TCRdb's copy holds only in-frame clones and misses some; the assay was immunoSEQ multiplex PCR. The profile shows 230,000 or so clones, about 79% of them singletons. Material: peripheral blood. All receptors derive from a woman in her forties who had recovered from COVID-19.

The chain couples TRBV5-1 to TRBJ2-1; 9 nucleotides line up with TRBD2. The V segment lost 4 bases and the J segment 5 bases; nucleotides outside the gene matches: 7. Germline CDR1 is SGHRS and CDR2 is YFSETQ. This CDR3 region has 15 residues. In DNA, the CDR3 is TGCGCCAGCAGCCCACAAGCGGGGGGCAACAATGAGCAGTTCTTC. This codes for CASSPQAGGNNEQFF.

The chain uses TRBV3-1 (or the pseudogene TRBV3-2) and TRBJ2-7; no definite D call. V lost 7 bases to trimming and J lost 1 base, with 20 bases between them. The germline gives CDR1 LGHDT, CDR2 YNNKEL (reference sequence). There are 16 residues in the CDR3. The CDR3 DNA reads TGTGCCAGCATCGGTTCCAGGATTGGAATTTCCTACGAGCAGTACTTC. Protein product: CASIGSRIGISYEQYF.

The CDR3 spells CASSQEPGQGSTDTQYF. The CDR3 DNA sequence: TGCGCCAGCAGCCAAGAACCCGGACAGGGGAGCACAGATACGCAGTATTTT. The chain recombines TRBV4-1 with TRBJ2-3, with 9 positions matching TRBD1. Germline V gene sequence: CDR1 MGHRA, CDR2 YSYEKL. This CDR3 spans 17 amino acids. J was trimmed by 0 bases and V by 0 bases; bases with no gene match: 4.

The chain carries TRBV7-2 and TRBJ1-1, with 10 bases matching TRBD1. With 6 bases clipped from V and 5 bases from J, the junction kept 9 bases outside the gene matches. Germline-derived CDR1 and CDR2 are SGHTA and FQGNSA. CDR3 size: 15 residues. CDR3 nucleotide sequence: TGTGCCAGCAGACTAAAGACAGGGGGCGGGACTGAAGCTTTCTTT. Residues: CASRLKTGGGTEAFF.

This chain links TRBV7-6 with TRBJ1-3; D gene ambiguous. The V and J ends lost 1 base and 4 bases respectively, with 17 bases between them. CDR1 and CDR2 (germline): SGHVS, FNYEAQ. The CDR3 contains 17 residues. In DNA, the CDR3 is TGTGCCAGCAGCTTAGATATTCGGAGGGCTGGGGGAAACACCATATATTTT. Translation: CASSLDIRRAGGNTIYF.

This chain uses TRBV6-2 or TRBV6-3 with TRBJ2-1, with 9 bases lining up with TRBD2. Germline CDR1 is MNHEY and CDR2 is SVGEGT. V lost 0 bases and J lost 7; bases outside the gene matches: 4. This CDR3 is 15 amino acids long. The CDR3 coding sequence is TGTGCCAGCAGTTACTCGGCGGGGGGGCATAATGAGCAGTTCTTC. Translating it yields CASSYSAGGHNEQFF.

This rearrangement joins TRBV6-1 to TRBJ2-5; D call uncertain. The V end lost 3 bases, the J end lost 5 bases, and 10 bases lay between the germline ends. CDR1 is MNHNS, CDR2 SASEGT, per germline. CDR3 length equals 13 residues. As DNA, the CDR3 is TGTGCCAGCAGTGATCCAGGTCCTGAGACCCAGTACTTC. Translation: CASSDPGPETQYF.

This chain joins TRBV3-1 (or the pseudogene TRBV3-2) and TRBJ1-6; no reliable D call. Germline CDR1 is LGHDT and CDR2 is YNNKEL (reference sequence). Trimming removed 7 bases at V and 0 bases at J, with 7 bases between. The CDR3 spans 14 residues. The CDR3 here is CASTASSYNSPLHF. CDR3 DNA sequence: TGTGCCAGCACCGCCAGCTCCTATAATTCACCCCTCCACTTT.

In this sample, this clone turned up once. The chain couples TRBV3-1 (or the pseudogene TRBV3-2) to TRBJ1-3; D is ambiguous. CDR1 and CDR2 from the germline V gene are LGHDT and YNNKEL (reference sequence). The CDR3 totals 13 residues. The V end was cut by 11 bases, the J end by 1 base, with 12 bases between. In DNA, the CDR3 is TGTGCCGGCCCGCGGTCGTCTGGAAACACCATATATTTT. Translation: CAGPRSSGNTIYF.

The chain recombines TRBV28 with TRBJ1-1; tentative D call: TRBD1 (5 bases). V lost 2 bases to trimming and J lost 4 bases, with 11 bases between them. The CDR3 extends over 14 amino acids. Germline assignment: CDR1 MDHEN and CDR2 SYDVKM. CDR3 residues: CASSLQGGITEAFF. The CDR3 bases are TGTGCCAGCAGTTTACAGGGTGGGATCACTGAAGCTTTCTTT. The full variable domain, its missing parts supplied by reference TRBV28 and TRBJ1-1, is DVKVTQSSRYLVKRTGEKVFLECVQDMDHENMFWYRQDPGLGLRLIYFSYDVKMKEKGDIPEGYSVSREKKERFSLILESASTNQTSMYLCASSLQGGITEAFFGQGTRLTVV.